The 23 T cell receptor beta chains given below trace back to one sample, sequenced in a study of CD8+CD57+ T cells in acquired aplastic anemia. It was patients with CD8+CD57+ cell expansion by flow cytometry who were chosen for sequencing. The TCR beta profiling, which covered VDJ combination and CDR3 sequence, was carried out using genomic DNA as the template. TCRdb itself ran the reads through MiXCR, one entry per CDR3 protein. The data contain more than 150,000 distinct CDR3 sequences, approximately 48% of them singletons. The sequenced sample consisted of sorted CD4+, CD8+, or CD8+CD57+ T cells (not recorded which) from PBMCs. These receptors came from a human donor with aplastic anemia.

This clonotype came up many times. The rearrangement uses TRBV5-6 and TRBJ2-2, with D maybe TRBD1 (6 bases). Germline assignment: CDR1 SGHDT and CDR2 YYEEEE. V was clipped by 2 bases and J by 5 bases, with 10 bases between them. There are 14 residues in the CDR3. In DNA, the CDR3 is TGTGCCAGCAGCTTTCAGGGGAGAACCGGGGAGCTGTTTTTT. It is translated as CASSFQGRTGELFF.

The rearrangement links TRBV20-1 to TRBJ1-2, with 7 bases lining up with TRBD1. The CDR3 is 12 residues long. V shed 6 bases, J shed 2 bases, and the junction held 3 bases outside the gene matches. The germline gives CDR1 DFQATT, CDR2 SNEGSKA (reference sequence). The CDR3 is CSAYRGNYGYTF. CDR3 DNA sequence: TGCAGTGCATACAGGGGCAACTATGGCTACACCTTC.

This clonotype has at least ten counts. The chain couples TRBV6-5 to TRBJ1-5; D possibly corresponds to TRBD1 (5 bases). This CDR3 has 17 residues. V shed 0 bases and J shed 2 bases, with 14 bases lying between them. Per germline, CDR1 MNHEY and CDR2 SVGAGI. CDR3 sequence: CASSYSNPGSGNQPQHF. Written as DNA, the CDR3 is TGTGCCAGCAGTTACTCTAATCCAGGGTCGGGCAATCAGCCCCAGCATTTT.

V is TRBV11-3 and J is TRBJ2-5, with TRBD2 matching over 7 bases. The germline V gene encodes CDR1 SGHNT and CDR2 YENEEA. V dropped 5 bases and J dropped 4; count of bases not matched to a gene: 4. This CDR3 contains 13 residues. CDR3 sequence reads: CASSLIAGETQYF. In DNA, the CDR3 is TGTGCCAGCAGCCTGATAGCGGGAGAGACCCAGTACTTC.

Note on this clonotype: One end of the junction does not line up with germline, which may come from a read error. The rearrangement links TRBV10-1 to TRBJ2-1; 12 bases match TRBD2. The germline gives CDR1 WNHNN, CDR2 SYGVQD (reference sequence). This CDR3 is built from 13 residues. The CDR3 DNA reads TGCGCCACCCTAGCGGGAGGGAGCAATGAGCGGTTCTTC. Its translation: CATLAGGSNERFF.

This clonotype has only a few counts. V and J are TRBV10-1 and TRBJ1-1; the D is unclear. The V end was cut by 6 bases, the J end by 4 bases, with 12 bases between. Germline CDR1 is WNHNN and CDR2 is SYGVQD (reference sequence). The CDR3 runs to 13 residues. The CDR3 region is CASSQDVFTEAFF. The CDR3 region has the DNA TGCGCCAGCAGCCAAGACGTCTTCACTGAAGCTTTCTTT.

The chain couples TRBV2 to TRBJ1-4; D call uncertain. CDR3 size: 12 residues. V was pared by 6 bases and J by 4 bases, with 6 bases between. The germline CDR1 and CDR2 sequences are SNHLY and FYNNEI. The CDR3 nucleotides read TGTGCCAGCAGCCCCAATAATGAAAAACTGTTTTTT. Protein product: CASSPNNEKLFF.

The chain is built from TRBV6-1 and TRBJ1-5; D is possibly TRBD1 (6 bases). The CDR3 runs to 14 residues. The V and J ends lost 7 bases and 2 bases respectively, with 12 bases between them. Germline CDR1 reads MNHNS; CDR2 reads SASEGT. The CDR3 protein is CASNRQVGNQPQHF. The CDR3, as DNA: TGTGCCAGCAACCGACAGGTGGGCAATCAGCCCCAGCATTTT.

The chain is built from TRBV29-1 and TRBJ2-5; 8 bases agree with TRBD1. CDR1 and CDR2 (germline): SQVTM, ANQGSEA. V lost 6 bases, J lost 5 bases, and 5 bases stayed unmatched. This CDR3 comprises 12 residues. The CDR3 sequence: CSVSRGLETQYF. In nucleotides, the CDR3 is TGCAGCGTCAGCAGGGGGCTTGAGACCCAGTACTTC.

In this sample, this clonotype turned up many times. The CDR3 DNA reads as TGCAGTGCTAGTCGGACAGGGGACCAGAACACTGAAGCTTTCTTT. Its translation: CSASRTGDQNTEAFF. The V gene is TRBV20-1, the J gene TRBJ1-1; 9 nucleotides line up with TRBD1. The CDR3 is made up of 15 amino acids. Trimming cost V 3 bases and J 1 base; bases outside gene matches: 6. Germline CDR1 reads DFQATT; CDR2 reads SNEGSKA (reference sequence).

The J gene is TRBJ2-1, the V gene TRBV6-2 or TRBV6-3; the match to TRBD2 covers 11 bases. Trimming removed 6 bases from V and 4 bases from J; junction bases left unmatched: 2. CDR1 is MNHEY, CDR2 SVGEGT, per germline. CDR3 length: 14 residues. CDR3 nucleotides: TGTGCCAGCAGGGGACTAGCGGAATACAATGAGCAGTTCTTC. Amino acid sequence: CASRGLAEYNEQFF.

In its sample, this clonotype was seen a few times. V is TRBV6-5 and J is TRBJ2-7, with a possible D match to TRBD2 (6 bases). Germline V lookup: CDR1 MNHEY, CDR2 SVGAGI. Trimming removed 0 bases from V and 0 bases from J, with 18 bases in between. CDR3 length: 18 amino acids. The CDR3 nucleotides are TGTGCCAGCAGTTACTCAATCCAAGGGCAGGACTACTCCTACGAGCAGTACTTC. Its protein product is CASSYSIQGQDYSYEQYF.

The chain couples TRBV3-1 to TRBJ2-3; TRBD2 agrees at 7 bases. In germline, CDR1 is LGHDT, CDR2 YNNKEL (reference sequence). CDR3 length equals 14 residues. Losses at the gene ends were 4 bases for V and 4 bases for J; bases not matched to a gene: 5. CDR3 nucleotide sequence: TGTGCCAGCAGCCGTGGACTAGACGCAGATACGCAGTATTTT. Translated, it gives CASSRGLDADTQYF.

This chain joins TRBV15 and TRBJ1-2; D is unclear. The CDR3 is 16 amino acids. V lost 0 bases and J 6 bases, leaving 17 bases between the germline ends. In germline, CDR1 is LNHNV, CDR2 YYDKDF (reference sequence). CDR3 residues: CATSRDPASYLDGYTF. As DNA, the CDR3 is TGTGCCACCAGCAGAGACCCCGCTTCCTATTTAGATGGCTACACCTTC.

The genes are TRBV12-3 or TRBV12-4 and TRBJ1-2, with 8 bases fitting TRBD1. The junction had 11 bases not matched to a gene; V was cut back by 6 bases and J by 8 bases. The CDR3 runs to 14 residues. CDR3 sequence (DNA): TGTGCCAGCAGCCCTAGCCGGACAGGGTTCGGCTACACCTTC. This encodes CASSPSRTGFGYTF.

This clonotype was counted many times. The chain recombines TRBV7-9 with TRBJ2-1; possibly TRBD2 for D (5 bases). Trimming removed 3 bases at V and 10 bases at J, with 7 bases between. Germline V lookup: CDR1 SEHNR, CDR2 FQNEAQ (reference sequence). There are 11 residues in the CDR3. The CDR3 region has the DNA TGTGCCAGCAGCTTGCAGCGGGAGCAGTTCTTC. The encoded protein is CASSLQREQFF.

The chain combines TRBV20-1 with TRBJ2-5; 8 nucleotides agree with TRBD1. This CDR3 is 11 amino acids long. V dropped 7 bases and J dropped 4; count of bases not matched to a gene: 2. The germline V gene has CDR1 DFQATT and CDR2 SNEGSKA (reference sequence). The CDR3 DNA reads TGCAGTGTGGACAGGGTAGAGACCCAGTACTTC. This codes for CSVDRVETQYF.

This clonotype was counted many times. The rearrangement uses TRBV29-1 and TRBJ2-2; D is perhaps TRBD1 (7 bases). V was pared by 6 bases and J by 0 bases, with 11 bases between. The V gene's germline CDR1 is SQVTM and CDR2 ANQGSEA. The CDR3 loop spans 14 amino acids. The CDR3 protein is CSVRGQTNTGELFF. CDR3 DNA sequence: TGCAGCGTGCGGGGACAGACGAACACCGGGGAGCTGTTTTTT.

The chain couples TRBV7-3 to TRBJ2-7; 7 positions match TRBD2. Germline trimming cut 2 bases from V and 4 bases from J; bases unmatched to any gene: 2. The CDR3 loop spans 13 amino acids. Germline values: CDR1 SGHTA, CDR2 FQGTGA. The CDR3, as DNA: TGTGCCAGCAGCTTAGGGGAGGGTTACGAGCAGTACTTC. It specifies CASSLGEGYEQYF.

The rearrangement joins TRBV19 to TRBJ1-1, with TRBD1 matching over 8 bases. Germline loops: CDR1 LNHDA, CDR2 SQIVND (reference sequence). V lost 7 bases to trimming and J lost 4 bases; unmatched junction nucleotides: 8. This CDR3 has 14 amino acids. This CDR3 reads CASKGTGRSTEAFF. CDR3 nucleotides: TGTGCCAGTAAAGGGACAGGCAGATCCACTGAAGCTTTCTTT. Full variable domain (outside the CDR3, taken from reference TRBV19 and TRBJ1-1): DGGITQSPKYLFRKEGQNVTLSCEQNLNHDAMYWYRQDPGQGLRLIYYSQIVNDFQKGDIAEGYSVSREKKESFPLTVTSAQKNPTAFYLCASKGTGRSTEAFFGQGTRLTVV.

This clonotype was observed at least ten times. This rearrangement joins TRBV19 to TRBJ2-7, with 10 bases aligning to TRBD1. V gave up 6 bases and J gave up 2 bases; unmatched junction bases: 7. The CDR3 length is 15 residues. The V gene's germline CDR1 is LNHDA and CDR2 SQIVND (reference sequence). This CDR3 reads CASRYGGQGPYEQYF. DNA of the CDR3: TGTGCCAGTAGATACGGGGGACAGGGGCCCTACGAGCAGTACTTC.

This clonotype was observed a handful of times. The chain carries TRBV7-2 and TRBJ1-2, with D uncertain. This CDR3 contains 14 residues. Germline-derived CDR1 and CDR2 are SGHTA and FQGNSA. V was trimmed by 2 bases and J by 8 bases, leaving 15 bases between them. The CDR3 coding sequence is TGTGCCAGCAGCTTACGGGGAGCGGTGAGGGGCTACACCTTC. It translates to CASSLRGAVRGYTF.

CDR3 sequence: CSASGTSRFF. CDR3 sequence (DNA): TGCAGCGCTTCCGGGACTAGCCGGTTCTTC. The genes are TRBV20-1 and TRBJ2-1, with TRBD2 identical over 9 bases. CDR3 size: 10 residues. The germline CDR1 and CDR2 sequences are DFQATT and SNEGSKA (reference sequence).